Below are 10 T cell receptor beta chains sequenced from a single sample in a study of T cell repertoires in cytomegalovirus infection. MiXCR, run by TCRdb on the reads, gives a single entry per CDR3 protein. The table lists hundreds of thousands of distinct CDR3 sequences, roughly 16% of them singletons. Sequenced input: PBMCs. Receptors originate from a human donor in good health (CMV status not recorded). Some clones in this sample may be carry-over from other donors' samples.

V is TRBV14 and J is TRBJ2-7; D ambiguous. V lost 4 bases and J lost 6, with 13 bases in between. CDR1 is SGHDN and CDR2 is FVKESK in the germline V gene. The CDR3 totals 13 residues. CDR3 nucleotide sequence: TGTGCCAGCAGCCCCTACACGGCTAGCGAGCAGTACTTC. It specifies CASSPYTASEQYF.

This clonotype was seen many times. The DNA for the CDR3 is TGTGCCAGCAGCGCCGGCAGCTCCCCCCTGGATACGCAGTATTTT. Its protein is CASSAGSSPLDTQYF. The rearrangement joins TRBV7-9 to TRBJ2-3; no reliable D call. CDR3 length: 15 amino acids. Looked up from germline, CDR1 is SEHNR and CDR2 is FQNEAQ (reference sequence). V was trimmed by 5 bases and J by 6 bases, leaving 18 bases between them.

This clonotype was counted only a few times. The chain joins TRBV10-3 to TRBJ2-6, with TRBD1 as a possible D gene (6 bases). Germline CDR1 and CDR2: ENHRY and SYGVKD. The V end lost 8 bases, the J end lost 0 bases, and 11 bases lay between the germline ends. This CDR3 comprises 15 residues. CDR3 in amino acids: CAIRGQFSGANVLTF. The CDR3, as DNA: TGTGCCATCCGCGGACAGTTCTCTGGGGCCAACGTCCTGACTTTC.

At least ten counts were recorded for this clonotype. The V call is TRBV7-9, the J call TRBJ1-2; TRBD1 aligns across 7 bases. CDR1 and CDR2 from the germline V gene are SEHNR and FQNEAQ (reference sequence). J was trimmed by 0 bases and V by 9 bases; bases with no gene match: 4. The CDR3 loop spans 13 amino acids. CDR3 coding DNA: TGTGCCAGTTCACAGGGGCCTAACTATGGCTACACCTTC. Protein sequence: CASSQGPNYGYTF.

This clonotype has a count of ten or more. The chain carries TRBV7-2 and TRBJ2-5, with D hard to call. The V end was cut by 1 base, the J end by 9 bases, with 9 bases between. This CDR3 region has 12 residues. Germline V gene data show CDR1 as SGHTA and CDR2 as FQGNSA. The CDR3 DNA follows: TGTGCCAGCAGCTTAGATGACCGGCCCCAGTACTTC. This translates into CASSLDDRPQYF.

The rearrangement links TRBV10-3 to TRBJ2-2, with TRBD1 as a possible D gene (6 bases). Deletions cut 10 bases from V and 6 bases from J, with 15 bases between. This CDR3 comprises 13 residues. Germline V gene lookup returns CDR1 ENHRY and CDR2 SYGVKD. The CDR3 DNA reads TGTGCCACCTCGGGACAATTCCCCGGGGAGCTGTTTTTT. It yields the protein CATSGQFPGELFF.

The chain recombines TRBV10-3 with TRBJ2-6; D may match TRBD1 or TRBD2 (5 bases each). Germline loops: CDR1 ENHRY, CDR2 SYGVKD. The length of the CDR3 is 18 residues. Trimming took 2 bases from V and 0 from J, leaving 14 bases between them. DNA for the CDR3: TGTGCCATCAGTGAGGGGTCCCGGGACCTCTCTGGGGCCAACGTCCTGACTTTC. The encoded protein is CAISEGSRDLSGANVLTF.

V usage is TRBV20-1 and J usage is TRBJ1-1, with D unclear. Germline V lookup: CDR1 DFQATT, CDR2 SNEGSKA (reference sequence). The CDR3 covers 14 residues. V was shortened by 3 bases and J by 6 bases, with 17 bases between the two germline ends. The CDR3 nucleotides read TGCAGTGCTAGGACCCCACCGGCTCTCTCTGAAGCTTTCTTT. It translates to CSARTPPALSEAFF.

This clonotype showed up many times. CDR3 nucleotide sequence: TGTGCCAGCAGCTTCTCTAGCGGGGGGCCACAAAGCTCCTACGAGCAGTACTTC. Translation: CASSFSSGGPQSSYEQYF. V gene TRBV7-2 combines with J gene TRBJ2-7; the match to TRBD2 covers 11 bases. J lost 0 bases, V lost 3 bases, and 10 bases had no gene match. The CDR3 loop spans 18 amino acids. Germline values: CDR1 SGHTA, CDR2 FQGNSA.

This clonotype was detected ten times or more. The genes are TRBV7-2 and TRBJ2-7, with 10 bases lining up with TRBD2. The trim removed 5 bases at V and 4 bases at J, leaving 8 bases unmatched. CDR3 length: 15 residues. The germline V gene has CDR1 SGHTA and CDR2 FQGNSA. The CDR3 DNA is TGTGCCAGCAGCCAGCAAAGCGGGGGGGCTTACGAGCAGTACTTC. Encoded protein: CASSQQSGGAYEQYF.